Following are 23 T cell receptor beta chains from one sample sequenced in a study of cytomegalovirus exposure and HLA in healthy donors (dated by TCRdb to about 2017). Library generation was performed with the immunoSEQ multiplex PCR assay. For the multiplex PCR, a mixture combining 60 forward primers for TCR Vbeta segments and 13 reverse primers for TCR Jbeta segments was used. TCRdb obtained this table from immuneACCESS and retained in-frame rearrangements with V and J assigned. These tables miss some clones; where compared with another copy, unresolved V genes account for less than half of the shortfall, and the remainder is unexplained. The sample has about 130,000 clones on record, more than 65% of them singletons. Under 4.5% of the sample is held by the ten biggest clonotypes. The material sequenced was PBMCs. The receptors come from a man younger than 35 in good health and CMV-seropositive.

V and J are TRBV9 and TRBJ1-6; a weak D match, TRBD1 (6 bases). Trimming shortened V by 0 bases and J by 10 bases, and 11 bases separated the two germline ends. The CDR3 spans 14 residues. Germline V gives CDR1 SGDLS, CDR2 YYNGEE. This chain's CDR3 is CASSVGPGESPLHF. In DNA form, the CDR3 reads TGTGCCAGCAGCGTAGGACCAGGGGAATCACCCCTCCACTTT.

The chain carries TRBV2 and TRBJ1-2; 11 bases are a match to TRBD1. Unmatched junction bases numbered 2, after V lost 4 bases and J lost 4 bases. CDR1 and CDR2 (germline): SNHLY, FYNNEI. The CDR3 runs to 14 residues. The chain's CDR3 is CASSVGTGGYGYTF. CDR3 DNA: TGTGCCAGCAGTGTCGGGACAGGGGGCTATGGCTACACCTTC. Full variable domain (rest looked up from reference TRBV2 and TRBJ1-2): EPEVTQTPSHQVTQMGQEVILRCVPISNHLYFYWYRQILGQKVEFLVSFYNNEISEKSEIFDDQFSVERPDGSNFTLKIRSTKLEDSAMYFCASSVGTGGYGYTFGSGTRLTVV.

The rearrangement uses TRBV7-2 and TRBJ1-2, with D possibly TRBD1 on 6 matching bases. The CDR3 loop spans 13 amino acids. V lost 5 bases, J lost 5 bases, and 12 bases lay in between. The germline V gene has CDR1 SGHTA and CDR2 FQGNSA. CDR3 sequence: CASSPRGGYGYTF. The CDR3 nucleotides are TGTGCCAGCAGCCCAAGAGGGGGTTATGGCTACACCTTC.

The CDR3 protein is CASSQDRARGRKGYTF. The CDR3 DNA reads TGCGCCAGCAGCCAAGATCGGGCCAGGGGACGAAAAGGCTACACCTTC. The chain joins TRBV4-1 to TRBJ1-2; weak D call: TRBD1 (6 bases). V lost 0 bases to trimming and J lost 8 bases, with 19 bases between them. Germline CDR1 and CDR2: MGHRA and YSYEKL. There are 16 residues in the CDR3.

CDR3: CASSIDRGPRYTQYF. The DNA of the CDR3 is TGTGCCAGTAGTATAGACAGGGGTCCCCGCTATACGCAGTATTTT. The genes are TRBV19 and TRBJ2-3; weak D call: TRBD1 (6 bases). Germline values: CDR1 LNHDA, CDR2 SQIVND (reference sequence). This CDR3 spans 15 amino acids. The ends were cut back, 0 bases at V and 7 bases at J, with 14 bases in the middle.

Comment on this clone: Other DNA sequences within the sample encode an identical CDR3. V usage is TRBV7-9 and J usage is TRBJ1-2; 8 nucleotides agree with TRBD1. Per germline, CDR1 SEHNR and CDR2 FQNEAQ (reference sequence). The CDR3 extends over 15 amino acids. The ends lost 2 bases at V and 8 bases at J; junction bases unmatched: 10. CDR3 DNA: TGTGCCAGCAGCTTATCGGACAGGGTTTCCTCCGGCTACACCTTC. Protein: CASSLSDRVSSGYTF.

V and J are TRBV7-9 and TRBJ1-4; D gene uncertain. Trimming took off 1 base at V and 5 bases at J, with 8 bases between the two ends. Germline V gives CDR1 SEHNR, CDR2 FQNEAQ (reference sequence). The CDR3 runs to 14 residues. The CDR3: CASSLVGRNEKLFF. The CDR3 DNA follows: TGTGCCAGCAGCTTAGTGGGGAGGAATGAAAAACTGTTTTTT. The variable domain in full, completed from reference TRBV7-9 and TRBJ1-4, reads DTGVSQNPRHKITKRGQNVTFRCDPISEHNRLYWYRQTLGQGPEFLTYFQNEAQLEKSRLLSDRFSAERPKGSFSTLEIQRTEQGDSAMYLCASSLVGRNEKLFFGSGTQLSVL.

The J gene is TRBJ1-6, the V gene TRBV19, with D possibly being TRBD1 (6 bases). Germline CDR1 is LNHDA and CDR2 is SQIVND (reference sequence). CDR3 length equals 16 residues. Trimming pared 5 bases from V and 7 bases from J, leaving 18 bases between. CDR3 nucleotides: TGTGCCAGTAGTTTCGGTAAAACAGGGACCAATTCACCCCTCCACTTT. It translates to CASSFGKTGTNSPLHF.

The CDR3 here is CASSPGGHLNTEAFF. In DNA, the CDR3 is TGTGCCAGTAGCCCAGGGGGACACCTGAACACTGAAGCTTTCTTT. V is TRBV19 and J is TRBJ1-1, with 7 bases matching TRBD1. V lost 6 bases and J lost 0; bases outside the gene matches: 7. CDR1 LNHDA and CDR2 SQIVND come from the germline V gene (reference sequence). The CDR3 is 15 amino acids.

The chain employs TRBV4-1 and TRBJ1-1, with unresolved D. CDR3 size: 14 residues. Looked up from germline, CDR1 is MGHRA and CDR2 is YSYEKL. The V gene lost 1 base and the J gene lost 1 base, with 7 bases spanning the gap. This CDR3 is CASSQAGGNTEAFF. CDR3 sequence (DNA): TGCGCCAGCAGCCAAGCTGGAGGGAACACTGAAGCTTTCTTT.

This chain links TRBV2 with TRBJ1-2; TRBD1 matches at 8 bases. The length of the CDR3 is 14 residues. Germline CDR1 is SNHLY and CDR2 is FYNNEI. V trimming: 8 bases; J trimming: 2 bases; junction bases outside the gene matches: 7. The CDR3 spells CASGNQGANYGYTF. The CDR3, as DNA: TGTGCCAGCGGGAATCAGGGGGCCAACTATGGCTACACCTTC.

This clone has just one count. Mismatch with germline at one junction end may stem from a read error. The J gene is TRBJ2-5, the V gene TRBV2, with TRBD2 matching 8 bases. The germline V gene has CDR1 SNHLY and CDR2 FYNNEI. CDR3 size: 14 residues. CDR3 amino acids: CASSQAGVGETQYF. The CDR3 DNA reads TGTGCCAGCAGTCAAGCGGGAGTGGGGGAGACCCAGTACTTC.

The chain employs TRBV6-5 and TRBJ1-4; D is uncertain. This CDR3 region has 14 residues. Germline values: CDR1 MNHEY, CDR2 SVGAGI. The germline V and J ends were trimmed by 5 bases and 0 bases, with 7 bases remaining between them. DNA for the CDR3: TGTGCCAGCAGTGCGGATGCAACTAATGAAAAACTGTTTTTT. Translation gives CASSADATNEKLFF.

This sequence joins TRBV7-9 and TRBJ2-2; D perhaps matches TRBD1 (6 bases). The length of the CDR3 is 18 residues. Deletions cut 5 bases from V and 1 base from J, with 20 bases between. Germline lookup yields CDR1 SEHNR and CDR2 FQNEAQ (reference sequence). CDR3 amino acids: CASSGPTAGERNTGELFF. The CDR3 DNA is TGTGCCAGCAGCGGCCCCACCGCAGGGGAGCGGAACACCGGGGAGCTGTTTTTT. The variable domain in full, completed from reference TRBV7-9 and TRBJ2-2, reads DTGVSQNPRHKITKRGQNVTFRCDPISEHNRLYWYRQTLGQGPEFLTYFQNEAQLEKSRLLSDRFSAERPKGSFSTLEIQRTEQGDSAMYLCASSGPTAGERNTGELFFGEGSRLTVL.

This sequence joins TRBV28 and TRBJ1-3, with 8 bases lining up with TRBD1. The CDR3 has 14 residues. CDR1 is MDHEN and CDR2 is SYDVKM in the germline V gene. CDR3 DNA sequence: TGTGAAGGGACAGGACCGACCTCTGGAAACACCATATATTTT. Translated, it gives CEGTGPTSGNTIYF. Using reference TRBV28 and TRBJ1-3 for the parts outside the CDR3, the full variable domain is DVKVTQSSRYLVKRTGEKVFLECVQDMDHENMFWYRQDPGLGLRLIYFSYDVKMKEKGDIPEGYSVSREKKERFSLILESASTNQTSMYLCEGTGPTSGNTIYFGEGSWLTVV.

CDR3: CASSLAGGTTDTQYF. CDR3 nucleotides: TGTGCCAGCAGCTTAGCGGGGGGGACCACAGATACGCAGTATTTT. The chain is built from TRBV7-9 and TRBJ2-3; 7 bases line up with TRBD2. V lost 0 bases to trimming and J lost 2 bases; unmatched junction nucleotides: 2. The CDR3 totals 15 residues. The germline gives CDR1 SEHNR, CDR2 FQNEAQ (reference sequence).

The genes are TRBV7-2 and TRBJ1-1; 7 nucleotides agree with TRBD1. V dropped 3 bases and J dropped 0; count of bases not matched to a gene: 4. Germline V gene lookup returns CDR1 SGHTA and CDR2 FQGNSA. The CDR3 totals 15 residues. The CDR3, as DNA: TGTGCCAGCAGCTTGGCGGGACAGATGAACACTGAAGCTTTCTTT. It encodes CASSLAGQMNTEAFF.

The chain carries TRBV12-5 and TRBJ1-1; D is unclear. This CDR3 spans 13 amino acids. CDR1 and CDR2 from the germline V gene are LGHNT and FRNRAP. The V gene lost 3 bases and the J gene lost 4 bases, with 9 bases spanning the gap. The DNA for the CDR3 is TGTGCTAGTGGTTTTGGCGGGGTCACTGAAGCTTTCTTT. Protein sequence: CASGFGGVTEAFF.

The genes are TRBV6-6 and TRBJ2-2; D perhaps matches TRBD2 (5 bases). The ends were cut back, 3 bases at V and 7 bases at J, with 12 bases in the middle. Germline V gene lookup returns CDR1 MNHNY and CDR2 SVGAGI (reference sequence). The CDR3 extends over 14 amino acids. CDR3 bases: TGTGCCAGCAGTTATCGGGGAGATATCGGGGAGCTGTTTTTT. Its protein product is CASSYRGDIGELFF.

This chain joins TRBV13 and TRBJ2-1; TRBD2 aligns across 9 bases. V shed 6 bases and J 2 bases; nucleotides not matched to a gene: 5. Germline CDR1 reads PRHDT; CDR2 reads FYEKMQ (reference sequence). The length of the CDR3 is 15 residues. CDR3 nucleotide sequence: TGTGCCAGCAGAGTAGCGGGGGCGACCTACAATGAGCAGTTCTTC. Encoded protein: CASRVAGATYNEQFF.

This chain uses TRBV5-1 with TRBJ2-7; D perhaps matches TRBD2 (6 bases). The CDR3 spans 12 residues. The germline V gene encodes CDR1 SGHRS and CDR2 YFSETQ. The V gene lost 0 bases and the J gene lost 7 bases, with 8 bases spanning the gap. The CDR3 protein is CASSLAGREQYF. Here the CDR3 DNA reads TGCGCCAGCAGCTTGGCCGGGAGAGAGCAGTACTTC.

This clone has more than one count but fewer than ten. The chain joins TRBV9 to TRBJ1-3; no firm D call. The CDR3 consists of 16 residues. Germline V gives CDR1 SGDLS, CDR2 YYNGEE. The V end lost 3 bases, the J end lost 4 bases, and 17 bases lay between the germline ends. DNA of the CDR3: TGTGCCAGCAGCGCCCGCCAGTCCCCTTCCGGAAACACCATATATTTT. It translates to CASSARQSPSGNTIYF.

In its sample, this clone was seen a few times. The chain couples TRBV10-2 to TRBJ2-1; TRBD2 matches 13 bases. Germline V gene sequence: CDR1 WSHSY, CDR2 SAAADI. This CDR3 comprises 15 residues. V was pared by 6 bases and J by 12 bases, with 11 bases of the junction left unmatched. CDR3 in amino acids: CASRESGLAGDAQFF. In DNA form, the CDR3 reads TGCGCCAGCAGGGAATCCGGACTAGCGGGGGATGCGCAGTTCTTC.